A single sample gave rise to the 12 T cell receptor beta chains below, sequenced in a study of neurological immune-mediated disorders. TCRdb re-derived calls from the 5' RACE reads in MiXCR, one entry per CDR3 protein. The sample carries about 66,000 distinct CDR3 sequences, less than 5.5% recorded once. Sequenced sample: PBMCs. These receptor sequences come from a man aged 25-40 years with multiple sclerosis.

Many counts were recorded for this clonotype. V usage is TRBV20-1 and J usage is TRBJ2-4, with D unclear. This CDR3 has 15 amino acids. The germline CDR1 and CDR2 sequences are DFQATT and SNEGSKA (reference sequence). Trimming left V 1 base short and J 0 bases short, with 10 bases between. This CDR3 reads CSARGGELAKNIQYF. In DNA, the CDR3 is TGCAGTGCTAGAGGCGGAGAGTTAGCCAAAAACATTCAGTACTTC.

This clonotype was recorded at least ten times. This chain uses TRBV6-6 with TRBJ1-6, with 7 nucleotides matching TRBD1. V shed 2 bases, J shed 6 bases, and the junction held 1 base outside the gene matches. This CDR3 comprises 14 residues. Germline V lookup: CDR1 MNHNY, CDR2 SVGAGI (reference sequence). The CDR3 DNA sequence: TGTGCCAGCAGTTACGGGGACAGTAATTCACCCCTCCACTTT. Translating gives CASSYGDSNSPLHF.

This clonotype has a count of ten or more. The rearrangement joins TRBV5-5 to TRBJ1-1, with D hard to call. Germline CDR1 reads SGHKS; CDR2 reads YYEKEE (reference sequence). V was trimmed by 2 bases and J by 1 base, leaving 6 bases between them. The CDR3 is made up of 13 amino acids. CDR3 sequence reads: CASSLQRNTEAFF. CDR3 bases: TGTGCCAGCAGCTTACAGAGGAACACTGAAGCTTTCTTT.

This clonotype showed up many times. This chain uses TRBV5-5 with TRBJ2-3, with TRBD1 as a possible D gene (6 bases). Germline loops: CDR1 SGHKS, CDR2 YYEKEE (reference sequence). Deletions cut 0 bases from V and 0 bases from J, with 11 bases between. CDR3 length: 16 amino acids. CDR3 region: CASSLAGTYSTDTQYF. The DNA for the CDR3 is TGTGCCAGCAGCTTGGCCGGGACATACAGCACAGATACGCAGTATTTT.

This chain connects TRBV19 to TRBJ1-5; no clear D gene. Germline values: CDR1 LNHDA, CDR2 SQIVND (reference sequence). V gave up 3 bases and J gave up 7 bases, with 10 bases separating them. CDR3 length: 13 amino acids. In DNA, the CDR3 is TGTGCCAGTAGTATGACGAGGAACCAGCCCCAGCATTTT. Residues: CASSMTRNQPQHF.

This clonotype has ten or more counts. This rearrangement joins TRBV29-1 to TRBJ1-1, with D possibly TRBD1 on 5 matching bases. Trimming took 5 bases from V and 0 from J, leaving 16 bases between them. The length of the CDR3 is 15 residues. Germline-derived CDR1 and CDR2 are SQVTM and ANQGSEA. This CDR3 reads CSVRWDRAMNTEAFF. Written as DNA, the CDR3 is TGCAGCGTTAGGTGGGACCGGGCGATGAACACTGAAGCTTTCTTT.

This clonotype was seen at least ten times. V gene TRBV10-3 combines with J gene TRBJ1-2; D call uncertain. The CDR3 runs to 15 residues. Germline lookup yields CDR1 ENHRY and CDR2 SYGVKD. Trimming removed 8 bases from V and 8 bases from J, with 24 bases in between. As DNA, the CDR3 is TGTGCCATCTCCTTGACCGGGCCCCGTGAGGGCGGCTACACCTTC. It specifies CAISLTGPREGGYTF.

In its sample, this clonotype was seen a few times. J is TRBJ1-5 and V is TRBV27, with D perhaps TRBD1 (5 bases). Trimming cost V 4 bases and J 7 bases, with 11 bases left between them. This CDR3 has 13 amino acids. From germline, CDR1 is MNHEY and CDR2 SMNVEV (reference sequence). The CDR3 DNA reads TGTGCCAGCAGTTGGGGGGTAAGGCAGCCCCAGCATTTT. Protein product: CASSWGVRQPQHF.

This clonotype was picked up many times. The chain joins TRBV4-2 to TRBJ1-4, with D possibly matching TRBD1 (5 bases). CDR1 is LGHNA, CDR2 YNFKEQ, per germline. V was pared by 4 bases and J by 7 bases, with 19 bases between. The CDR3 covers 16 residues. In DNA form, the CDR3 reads TGTGCCAGCAGCCCCCGGGAGAGTTCGGGGGGTGAAAAACTGTTTTTT. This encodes CASSPRESSGGEKLFF.

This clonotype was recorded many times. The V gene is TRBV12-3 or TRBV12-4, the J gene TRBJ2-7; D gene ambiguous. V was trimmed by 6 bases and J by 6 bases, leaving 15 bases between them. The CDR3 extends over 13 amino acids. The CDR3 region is CASSIASGTEQYF. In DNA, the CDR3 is TGTGCCAGCAGCATAGCTTCCGGTACCGAGCAGTACTTC.

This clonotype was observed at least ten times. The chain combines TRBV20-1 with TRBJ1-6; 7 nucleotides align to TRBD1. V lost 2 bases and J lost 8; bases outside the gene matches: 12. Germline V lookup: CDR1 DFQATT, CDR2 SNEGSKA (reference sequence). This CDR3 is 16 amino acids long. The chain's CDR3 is CSARSIAGGEDSPLHF. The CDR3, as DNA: TGCAGTGCTAGATCCATTGCAGGGGGTGAGGATTCACCCCTCCACTTT.

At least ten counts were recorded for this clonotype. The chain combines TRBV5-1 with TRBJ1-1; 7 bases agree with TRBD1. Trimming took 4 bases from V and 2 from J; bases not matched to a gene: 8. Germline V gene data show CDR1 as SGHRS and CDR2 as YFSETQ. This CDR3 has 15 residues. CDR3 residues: CASSDPGTANTEAFF. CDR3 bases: TGCGCCAGCAGCGACCCTGGGACAGCAAACACTGAAGCTTTCTTT.